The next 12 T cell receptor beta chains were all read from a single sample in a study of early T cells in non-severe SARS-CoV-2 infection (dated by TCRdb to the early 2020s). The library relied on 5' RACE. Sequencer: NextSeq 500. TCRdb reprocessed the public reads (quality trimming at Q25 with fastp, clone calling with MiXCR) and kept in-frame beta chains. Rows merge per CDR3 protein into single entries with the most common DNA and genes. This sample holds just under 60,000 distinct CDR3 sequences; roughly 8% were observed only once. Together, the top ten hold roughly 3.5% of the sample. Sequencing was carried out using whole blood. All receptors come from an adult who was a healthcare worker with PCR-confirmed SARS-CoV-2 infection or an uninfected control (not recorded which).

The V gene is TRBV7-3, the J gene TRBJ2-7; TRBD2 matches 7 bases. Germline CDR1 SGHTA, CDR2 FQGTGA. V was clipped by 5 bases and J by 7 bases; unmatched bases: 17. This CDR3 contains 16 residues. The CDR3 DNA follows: TGTGCCAGCAGCCCCTCCCGACTAGCTGGGGTTGGAGAGCAGTACTTC. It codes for CASSPSRLAGVGEQYF.

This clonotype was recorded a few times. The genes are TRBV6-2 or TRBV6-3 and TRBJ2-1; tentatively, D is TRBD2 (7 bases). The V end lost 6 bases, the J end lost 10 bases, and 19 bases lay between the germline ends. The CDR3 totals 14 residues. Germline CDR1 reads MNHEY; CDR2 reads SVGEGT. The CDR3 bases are TGTGCCAGCAGCGAGGGGGGGAGGGCAGGAGAGCAGTTCTTC. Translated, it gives CASSEGGRAGEQFF.

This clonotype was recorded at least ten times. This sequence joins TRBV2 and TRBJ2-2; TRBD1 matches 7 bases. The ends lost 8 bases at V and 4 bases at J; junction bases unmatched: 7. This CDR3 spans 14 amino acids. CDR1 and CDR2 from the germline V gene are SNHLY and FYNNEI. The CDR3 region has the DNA TGTGCCAGCCGACAGGGAGTCAGCACCGGGGAGCTGTTTTTT. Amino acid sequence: CASRQGVSTGELFF. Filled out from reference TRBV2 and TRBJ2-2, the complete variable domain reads EPEVTQTPSHQVTQMGQEVILRCVPISNHLYFYWYRQILGQKVEFLVSFYNNEISEKSEIFDDQFSVERPDGSNFTLKIRSTKLEDSAMYFCASRQGVSTGELFFGEGSRLTVL.

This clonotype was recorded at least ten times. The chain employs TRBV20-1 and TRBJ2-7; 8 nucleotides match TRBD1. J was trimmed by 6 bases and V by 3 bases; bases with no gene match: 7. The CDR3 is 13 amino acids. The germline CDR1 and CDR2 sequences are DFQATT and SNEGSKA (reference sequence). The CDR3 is CSASKGQGTEQYF. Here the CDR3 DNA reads TGCAGTGCTAGCAAAGGACAGGGTACCGAGCAGTACTTC.

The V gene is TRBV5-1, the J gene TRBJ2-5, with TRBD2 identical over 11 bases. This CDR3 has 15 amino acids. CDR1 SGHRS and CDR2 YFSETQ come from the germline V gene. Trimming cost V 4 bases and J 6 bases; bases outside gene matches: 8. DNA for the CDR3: TGCGCCAGCAGCCCTGGGACTAGCGGTACACAGACCCAGTACTTC. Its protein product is CASSPGTSGTQTQYF.

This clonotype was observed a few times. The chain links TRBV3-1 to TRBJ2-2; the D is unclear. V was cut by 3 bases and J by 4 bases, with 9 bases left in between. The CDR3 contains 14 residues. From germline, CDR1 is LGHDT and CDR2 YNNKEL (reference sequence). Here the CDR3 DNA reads TGTGCCAGCAGCCAGGGTTGGGCCACCGGGGAGCTGTTTTTT. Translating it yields CASSQGWATGELFF.

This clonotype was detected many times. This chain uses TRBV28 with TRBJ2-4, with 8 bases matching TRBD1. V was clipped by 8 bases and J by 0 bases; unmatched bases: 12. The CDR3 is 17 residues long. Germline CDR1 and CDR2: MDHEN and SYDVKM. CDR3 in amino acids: CASAGTGDFIAKNIQYF. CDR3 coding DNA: TGTGCCAGCGCCGGGACAGGAGACTTCATAGCCAAAAACATTCAGTACTTC.

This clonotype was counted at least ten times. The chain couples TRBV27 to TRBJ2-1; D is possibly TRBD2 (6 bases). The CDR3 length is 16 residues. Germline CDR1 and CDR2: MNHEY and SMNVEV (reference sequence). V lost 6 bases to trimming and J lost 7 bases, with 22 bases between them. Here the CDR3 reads CASSYLSGTPANEQFF. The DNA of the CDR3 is TGTGCCAGCAGCTACTTGTCCGGGACTCCTGCAAATGAGCAGTTCTTC.

CDR3 residues: CATSRDRGLETQYF. For the CDR3, the DNA is TGTGCCACCAGCAGGGACAGGGGACTAGAGACCCAGTACTTC. This rearrangement joins TRBV15 to TRBJ2-5; 9 bases match TRBD1. The CDR3 is made up of 14 amino acids. Trimming removed 3 bases from V and 4 bases from J; junction bases left unmatched: 3. Germline V lookup: CDR1 LNHNV, CDR2 YYDKDF (reference sequence).

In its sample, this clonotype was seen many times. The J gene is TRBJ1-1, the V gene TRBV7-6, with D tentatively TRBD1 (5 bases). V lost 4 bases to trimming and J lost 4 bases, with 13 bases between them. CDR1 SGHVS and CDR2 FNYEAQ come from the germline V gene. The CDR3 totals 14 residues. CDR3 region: CASSSLGGGTEAFF. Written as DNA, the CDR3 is TGTGCCAGCAGCTCCCTGGGCGGGGGCACTGAAGCTTTCTTT.

CDR3 sequence (DNA): TGCAGCGTTCCTACAGACAACGGGGAGCTGTTTTTT. This sequence encodes CSVPTDNGELFF. The chain combines TRBV29-1 with TRBJ2-2; D unclear. This CDR3 comprises 12 residues. Trimming took 5 bases from V and 7 from J, leaving 11 bases between them. Looked up from germline, CDR1 is SQVTM and CDR2 is ANQGSEA.

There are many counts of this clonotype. CDR3 bases: TGTGCCAGCAGCTTGGGACAGGGAGGGGGTCGGAATTCACCCCTCCACTTT. This translates into CASSLGQGGGRNSPLHF. V and J are TRBV5-4 and TRBJ1-6; 7 nucleotides match TRBD1. Germline CDR1 is SGHNT and CDR2 is YYREEE (reference sequence). With V trimmed by 0 bases and J by 7 bases, 10 bases remained unmatched. This CDR3 contains 17 residues.